This TCR beta chain came from a study of shared clonotypes between healthy human individuals. All donors were healthy HIV-negative adults lacking recent acute infections or vaccinations. Clones were read by immunoSEQ multiplex PCR, and TCRdb kept only the in-frame ones, dropping some. The table lists 650,000 to 800,000 clones, around 70% of them singletons. The V gene lost 2 bases and the J gene lost 2 bases, with 8 bases spanning the gap. This CDR3 is built from 14 residues. Germline V CDR1 and CDR2: SGHTA, FQGTGA. This clone has a handful of counts. What it recognizes is unknown. Regarding the study as a whole: The generation probabilities recorded for non-shared clonotypes fell below those of clonotypes shared by all four donors. For sorted subsets, rarefaction showed incomplete sequencing despite large depth. A few donors had roughly 5% of their naive CD4 clonotypes in common.

Specimen: memory CD4+ T cells sorted from blood. Stated subset: CD45RA-negative fraction. The TCR was taken from a woman aged 30 to 39 in good health. The V gene is TRBV7-3, the J gene TRBJ2-3; D gene uncertain. CDR3 DNA sequence: TGTGCCAGCAGCTTAGAAGTCATCACAGATACGCAGTATTTT. Its protein is CASSLEVITDTQYF.